This TCR beta chain was documented in a study of vaccination and CD4 T cells after COVID-19. Findings and caveats of the study: For SARS-CoV-2-reactive clonotypes, the median went from about 20 to 38, a nonsignificant increase.

Noted treatment: approximately nine-day PBMC culture with coronavirus spike peptide pools or control peptides (ViraFEST assay). At the Johns Hopkins FTIC core, DNA taken from cultured CD4+ T cells was sequenced by way of the Oncomine TCR Beta short-read assay. Using its own MiXCR run on the PCR reads, TCRdb lists one record per CDR3 protein. The sample lists some 25,000 distinct CDR3 sequences, roughly two fifths occurring once. CDR1 and CDR2 from the germline V gene are MDHEN and SYDVKM. Germline trimming cut 6 bases from V and 2 bases from J; bases unmatched to any gene: 4. The CDR3 covers 13 residues. Concerning this clonotype itself: The target antigen is unknown.

The chain uses TRBV28 and TRBJ2-7, with 7 positions matching TRBD1. This receptor was identified in a human donor who had recovered from COVID-19. The sequencing input was CD4+ T cells from blood, cultured in vitro. CDR3: CASRTGITYEQYF. CDR3 bases: TGTGCCAGCAGGACAGGGATTACCTACGAGCAGTACTTC. Combining the CDR3 with reference TRBV28 and TRBJ2-7 gives the whole variable domain DVKVTQSSRYLVKRTGEKVFLECVQDMDHENMFWYRQDPGLGLRLIYFSYDVKMKEKGDIPEGYSVSREKKERFSLILESASTNQTSMYLCASRTGITYEQYFGPGTRLTVT.